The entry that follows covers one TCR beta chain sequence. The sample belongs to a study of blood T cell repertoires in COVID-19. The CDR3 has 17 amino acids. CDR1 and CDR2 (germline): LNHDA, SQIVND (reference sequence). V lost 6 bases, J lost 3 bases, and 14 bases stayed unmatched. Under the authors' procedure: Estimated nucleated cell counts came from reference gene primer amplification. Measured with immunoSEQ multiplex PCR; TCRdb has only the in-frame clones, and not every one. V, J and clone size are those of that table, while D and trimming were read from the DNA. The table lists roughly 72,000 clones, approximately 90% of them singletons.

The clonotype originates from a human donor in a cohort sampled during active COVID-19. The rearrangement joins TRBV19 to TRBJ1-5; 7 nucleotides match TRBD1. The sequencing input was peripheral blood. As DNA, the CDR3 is TGTGCCAGTAGAGCCCCCCAGACAGGGTGGAACAATCAGCCCCAGCATTTT. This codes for CASRAPQTGWNNQPQHF.